These T cell receptor beta chains were read from a single sample in a study of cytomegalovirus exposure and HLA in healthy donors. Assay used: immunoSEQ multiplex PCR; TCRdb lists only in-frame clones, some missing. The data contain some 190,000 clones, around 80% of them seen just once; the ten biggest clones take up 1.3% to 1.5%. The material sequenced was PBMCs. These receptors were obtained from a girl aged 5-17 years in good health and CMV-seropositive. Each CDR3 is given with its conserved first and last residue. The order of the fields is clone size, D gene, V gene, J gene, CDR3 protein, CDR3 DNA. The D gene is left open where the match is weak. For some rows the clone size is stated as once, few or many, or as a class when expanded; others skip it.

.	.	TRBV19	TRBJ2-7	CASKHSGATYEQYF	TGTGCCAGTAAGCACAGCGGAGCGACCTACGAGCAGTACTTC
.	.	TRBV19	TRBJ1-2	CASSMSGYGYTF	TGTGCCAGTAGTATGTCCGGGTATGGCTACACCTTC
.	.	TRBV10-1	TRBJ2-1	CASSEIGAAPYNEQFF	TGCGCCAGCAGTGAGATTGGAGCTGCGCCCTACAATGAGCAGTTCTTC
.	TRBD2	TRBV30	TRBJ2-7	CAWTPSGTSAAYEQYF	TGTGCCTGGACCCCATCGGGGACTAGCGCTGCCTACGAGCAGTACTTC
.	.	TRBV14	TRBJ1-2	CASSQEPDYGYTF	TGTGCCAGCAGCCAAGAGCCGGACTATGGCTACACCTTC
.	.	TRBV7-9	TRBJ1-1	CASSPNRVMNTEAFF	TGTGCCAGCAGCCCCAACAGGGTAATGAACACTGAAGCTTTCTTT
.	TRBD2	TRBV10-3	TRBJ2-7	CAISDTREGPYEQYF	TGTGCCATCAGTGATACGCGGGAGGGTCCCTACGAGCAGTACTTC
.	TRBD2	TRBV10-3	TRBJ2-1	CATQRRGLAGAYNEQFF	TGTGCCACGCAACGGAGGGGCCTAGCGGGAGCCTACAATGAGCAGTTCTTC
.	TRBD1	TRBV2	TRBJ1-3	CASSEGQGAGNTIYF	TGTGCCAGCAGTGAAGGACAGGGAGCCGGAAACACCATATATTTT
.	.	TRBV25-1	TRBJ2-7	CASSETATGTTYEQYF	TGTGCCAGCAGTGAGACCGCAACAGGGACCACCTACGAGCAGTACTTC
.	TRBD2	TRBV5-1	TRBJ2-7	CASSLGLAGGPVYEQYF	TGCGCCAGCAGCTTGGGACTAGCGGGAGGGCCAGTCTACGAGCAGTACTTC
.	.	TRBV9	TRBJ2-7	CASSVDTSTTYEQYF	TGTGCCAGCAGCGTAGACACTAGCACCACCTACGAGCAGTACTTC
once	.	TRBV27	TRBJ2-1	CASSLSPSGDEQFF	TGTGCCAGCAGTTTATCTCCCTCAGGGGATGAGCAGTTCTTC
.	TRBD1	TRBV4-3	TRBJ1-5	CASSQDLRGTGRNQPQHF	TGCGCCAGCAGCCAAGATTTAAGAGGGACAGGGCGCAATCAGCCCCAGCATTTT
.	TRBD1	TRBV15	TRBJ1-4	CATSREVMRGRLANEKLFF	TGTGCCACCAGCAGAGAGGTTATGAGGGGGCGACTAGCTAATGAAAAACTGTTTTTT
.	.	TRBV20-1	TRBJ1-4	CSALYNEKLFF	TGCAGTGCTCTATATAATGAAAAACTGTTTTTT
.	.	TRBV27	TRBJ1-1	CASSSGAATEAFF	TGTGCCAGCAGTTCGGGAGCAGCGACTGAAGCTTTCTTT
.	.	TRBV27	TRBJ2-3	CASSLSSVAADTQYF	TGTGCCAGCAGTTTATCGTCGGTAGCCGCAGATACGCAGTATTTT
.	TRBD1	TRBV2	TRBJ2-7	CASSPTGGYEQYF	TGTGCCAGCAGCCCGACAGGGGGCTACGAGCAGTACTTC
.	TRBD1	TRBV7-9	TRBJ1-4	CASSSALGTVPNEKLFF	TGTGCCAGCAGCTCCGCCCTTGGGACAGTACCTAATGAAAAACTGTTTTTT
.	TRBD2	TRBV9	TRBJ2-3	CASSILAGGPGDTQYF	TGTGCCAGCAGCATTCTAGCGGGAGGGCCGGGAGATACGCAGTATTTT
.	.	TRBV5-8	TRBJ2-3	CASSLAVSLPDTQYF	TGTGCCAGCAGCTTGGCCGTTAGTCTCCCAGATACGCAGTATTTT
once	TRBD2	TRBV11-2	TRBJ2-1	CASSLGLLADYNEQFF	TGTGCCAGCAGCTTAGGACTACTAGCGGATTACAATGAGCAGTTCTTC
.	.	TRBV6-5	TRBJ2-2	CASSGGITGELFF	TGTGCCAGCAGCGGAGGAATCACCGGGGAGCTGTTTTTT
.	TRBD1	TRBV9	TRBJ1-1	CASSTRAEQGALTEAFF	TGTGCCAGCAGCACGAGAGCCGAACAGGGGGCGTTAACTGAAGCTTTCTTT
.	.	TRBV19	TRBJ1-5	CASSIGVGGNSNQPQHF	TGTGCCAGTAGTATAGGAGTGGGAGGCAATAGCAATCAGCCCCAGCATTTT
.	.	TRBV5-1	TRBJ1-1	CASSLFSRSDTEAFF	TGCGCCAGCAGCTTGTTTTCAAGGAGCGACACTGAAGCTTTCTTT
once	.	TRBV5-1	TRBJ2-3	CASSLSTDTQYF	TGCGCCAGCAGCCTCTCCACAGATACGCAGTATTTT
few	TRBD1	TRBV5-1	TRBJ2-1	CASSRMDRGLFF	TGCGCCAGCAGCCGGATGGACAGGGGGTTGTTCTTC
.	.	TRBV7-6	TRBJ2-3	CASSIIGSTDTQYF	TGTGCCAGCAGCATTATCGGGAGCACAGATACGCAGTATTTT
.	TRBD2	TRBV29-1	TRBJ2-1	CSAGTSGRVEQFF	TGCAGCGCCGGGACTAGCGGGAGGGTTGAGCAGTTCTTC
.	TRBD2	TRBV29-1	TRBJ2-5	CSVRTSGKETQYF	TGCAGCGTGAGGACTAGCGGGAAAGAGACCCAGTACTTC
.	TRBD2	TRBV2	TRBJ2-1	CASSGLAGDWGEQFF	TGTGCCAGCAGCGGACTAGCGGGAGATTGGGGTGAGCAGTTCTTC
.	TRBD1	TRBV6-5	TRBJ1-2	CASSPPRDRGYGYTF	TGTGCCAGCAGCCCCCCCCGGGACAGGGGGTATGGCTACACCTTC
few	TRBD2	TRBV2	TRBJ2-1	CASSENPWEGSYNEQFF	TGTGCCAGCAGTGAAAATCCCTGGGAGGGCTCCTACAATGAGCAGTTCTTC
.	.	TRBV11-3	TRBJ2-5	CASSLEGAAETQYF	TGTGCCAGCAGCTTAGAGGGGGCCGCAGAGACCCAGTACTTC
.	TRBD1	TRBV4-3	TRBJ2-5	CASSQDPPQGTAPQYF	TGCGCCAGCAGCCAAGATCCGCCACAGGGGACAGCGCCCCAGTACTTC
.	.	TRBV4-1	TRBJ2-4	CASSQPSREAKNIQYF	TGCGCCAGCAGCCAGCCATCGAGGGAGGCCAAAAACATTCAGTACTTC
.	TRBD2	TRBV5-1	TRBJ2-7	CASSLDLAGVVSHEQYF	TGCGCCAGCAGCTTGGATCTAGCGGGAGTTGTGTCCCACGAGCAGTACTTC